These 11 T cell receptor beta chains originate from one sample sequenced in a study of blood T cell repertoires in COVID-19. Sequenced by immunoSEQ multiplex PCR; TCRdb stores in-frame clones only, minus some. The data show roughly 150,000 clones, 70% to 90% seen once. Material for sequencing was peripheral blood. The receptors derive from a man in his fifties or sixties who had recovered from COVID-19.

The chain couples TRBV11-2 to TRBJ2-2; 8 nucleotides agree with TRBD1. This CDR3 spans 16 amino acids. The germline V gene has CDR1 SGHAT and CDR2 FQNNGV. The junction had 5 bases not matched to a gene; V was cut back by 3 bases and J by 2 bases. The CDR3 region has the DNA TGTGCCAGCAGCTTTGGACAGGGAAGAAACACCGGGGAGCTGTTTTTT. Translating gives CASSFGQGRNTGELFF.

DNA of the CDR3: TGTGCCAGCAGTGAACGTACACCTTCCTACGAGCAGTACTTC. It translates to CASSERTPSYEQYF. J is TRBJ2-7 and V is TRBV25-1; the D is unclear. Trimming removed 2 bases at V and 1 base at J, with 9 bases between. Germline values: CDR1 MGHDK, CDR2 SYGVNS. This CDR3 region has 14 residues.

The J gene is TRBJ2-7, the V gene TRBV5-1; TRBD1 aligns across 8 bases. The CDR3 is made up of 13 amino acids. The trim removed 4 bases at V and 2 bases at J, leaving 2 bases unmatched. CDR1 SGHRS and CDR2 YFSETQ come from the germline V gene. CDR3 residues: CASSPTGAYEQYF. Here the CDR3 DNA reads TGCGCCAGCAGCCCGACAGGGGCCTACGAGCAGTACTTC.

The CDR3 region is CASSDRGVQETQYF. The DNA for the CDR3 is TGTGCCAGCAGTGACAGGGGGGTACAAGAGACCCAGTACTTC. The chain links TRBV27 to TRBJ2-5; 9 nucleotides agree with TRBD1. The trim removed 5 bases at V and 2 bases at J, leaving 3 bases unmatched. The CDR3 contains 14 residues. The germline V gene encodes CDR1 MNHEY and CDR2 SMNVEV (reference sequence).

This chain joins TRBV3-1 (or the pseudogene TRBV3-2) and TRBJ2-3; possibly TRBD1 for D (5 bases). The CDR3 length is 15 residues. V was shortened by 1 base and J by 0 bases, with 8 bases between the two germline ends. From germline, CDR1 is LGHDT and CDR2 YNNKEL (reference sequence). The CDR3 is CASSQGSGSTDTQYF. The CDR3 nucleotides read TGTGCCAGCAGCCAAGGGTCAGGGAGCACAGATACGCAGTATTTT.

The chain combines TRBV4-3 with TRBJ2-3; 7 nucleotides agree with TRBD2. Trimming cost V 1 base and J 2 bases; bases outside gene matches: 6. Germline-derived CDR1 and CDR2 are LGHNA and YSLEER. The CDR3 covers 16 residues. For the CDR3, the DNA is TGCGCCAGCAGCCAAGTGACGGGAGGACTCACAGATACGCAGTATTTT. Encoded protein: CASSQVTGGLTDTQYF.

The chain carries TRBV7-9 and TRBJ1-3; D perhaps matches TRBD1 (5 bases). The V and J ends lost 3 bases and 0 bases respectively, with 6 bases between them. The length of the CDR3 is 14 residues. Per the germline V gene, CDR1 is SEHNR and CDR2 is FQNEAQ (reference sequence). The CDR3 region is CASSFGGSGNTIYF. CDR3 nucleotides: TGTGCCAGCAGCTTCGGGGGCTCTGGAAACACCATATATTTT. Full variable domain (remainder filled in from reference TRBV7-9 and TRBJ1-3): DTGVSQNPRHKITKRGQNVTFRCDPISEHNRLYWYRQTLGQGPEFLTYFQNEAQLEKSRLLSDRFSAERPKGSFSTLEIQRTEQGDSAMYLCASSFGGSGNTIYFGEGSWLTVV.

This sequence joins TRBV5-1 and TRBJ2-7, with a possible D match to TRBD2 (6 bases). Trimming stripped 0 bases from V and 3 bases from J, with 19 bases between. The germline gives CDR1 SGHRS, CDR2 YFSETQ. The CDR3 contains 17 residues. CDR3 in amino acids: CASSLGGPSAPYYEQYF. CDR3 bases: TGCGCCAGCAGCTTGGGAGGGCCTAGCGCGCCTTACTACGAGCAGTACTTC. The whole variable domain, filled in from reference TRBV5-1 and TRBJ2-7, reads KAGVTQTPRYLIKTRGQQVTLSCSPISGHRSVSWYQQTPGQGLQFLFEYFSETQRNKGNFPGRFSGRQFSNSRSEMNVSTLELGDSALYLCASSLGGPSAPYYEQYFGPGTRLTVT.

This chain connects TRBV29-1 to TRBJ2-2; TRBD1 might be the D (5 bases). Germline CDR1 and CDR2: SQVTM and ANQGSEA. The CDR3 consists of 14 residues. V gave up 4 bases and J gave up 2 bases, with 11 bases separating them. The CDR3, as DNA: TGCAGCGTTGGCGCCAGGGCAAACACCGGGGAGCTGTTTTTT. This sequence encodes CSVGARANTGELFF.

This chain joins TRBV5-8 and TRBJ1-1; D not resolved. CDR1 SGHTS and CDR2 YDEGEE come from the germline V gene. V lost 5 bases and J lost 6, with 17 bases in between. The CDR3 extends over 14 amino acids. The DNA of the CDR3 is TGTGCCAGCAGTTTCAGGAACCCCCGACCTGAAGCTTTCTTT. It yields the protein CASSFRNPRPEAFF.

CDR3: CASSPAEVGELFF. The CDR3, as DNA: TGCGCCAGCAGCCCCGCAGAGGTCGGGGAGCTGTTTTTT. J is TRBJ2-2 and V is TRBV5-1; D remains unclear. Germline values: CDR1 SGHRS, CDR2 YFSETQ. V gave up 4 bases and J gave up 7 bases, with 11 bases separating them. CDR3 length: 13 amino acids.